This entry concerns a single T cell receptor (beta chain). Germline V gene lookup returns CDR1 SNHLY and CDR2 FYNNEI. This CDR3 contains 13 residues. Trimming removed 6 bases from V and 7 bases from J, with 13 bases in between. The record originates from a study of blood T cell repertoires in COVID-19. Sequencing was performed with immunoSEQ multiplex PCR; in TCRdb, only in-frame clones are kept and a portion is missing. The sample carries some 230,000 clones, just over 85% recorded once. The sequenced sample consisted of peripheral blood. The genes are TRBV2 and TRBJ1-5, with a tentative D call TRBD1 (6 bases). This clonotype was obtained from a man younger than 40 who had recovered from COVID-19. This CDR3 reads CASSLGGAQPQHF. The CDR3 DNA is TGTGCCAGCAGCCTGGGGGGGGCCCAGCCCCAGCATTTT.